A single T cell receptor (beta chain) is shown here with its context. Its antigen is as yet unknown. This specimen belongs to a study of OX40 agonist ivuxolimab in advanced cancers. On the study more broadly: Patient treatment consisted of intravenous ivuxolimab administration every 2 weeks at 0.01 to 10 mg/kg. Dose-escalation patients' cancers were hepatocellular carcinoma, melanoma, renal cell or head and neck cancer. Partial responses were recorded for three patients, including one with hepatocellular carcinoma and two with cutaneous melanoma. Study-wide results and limits: Some of the nonresponding patients also showed low levels of normalized T-cell clonal expansion.

Germline V gene sequence: CDR1 MNHEY, CDR2 SVGAGI. After removal of 6 bases from V and 1 base from J, the junction contained 2 bases not matched to a gene. The CDR3 covers 14 residues. Produced via immunoSEQ multiplex PCR; TCRdb's table is partial and in-frame only. The sample shows 90,000 to 120,000 clones, roughly nine tenths of them seen only once. This sequence joins TRBV6-5 and TRBJ2-7; 11 nucleotides line up with TRBD2. The clonotype originates from an adult with an advanced solid tumor such as melanoma, head and neck, liver or kidney cancer. The sequences come from CD4+ or CD8+ T cells sorted from blood, collected in a trial of the OX40 agonist ivuxolimab. CDR3 protein: CASRRTSGSYEQYF. CDR3 coding DNA: TGTGCCAGCAGGCGGACTAGCGGGTCCTACGAGCAGTACTTC.